This TCR beta chain was documented in a study of blood T cell repertoires in COVID-19. TCRdb's table, derived via immunoSEQ multiplex PCR, lists solely in-frame clones and lacks some. The sample has roughly 220,000 clones, about 88% seen once. The germline V gene has CDR1 SGHTA and CDR2 FQGNSA. The CDR3 length is 17 residues. With 1 base clipped from V and 5 bases from J, the junction kept 6 bases outside the gene matches. The chain is built from TRBV7-2 and TRBJ2-2, with 11 bases aligning to TRBD2. The source of this sequence is a woman aged 45-65 years with COVID-19, enrolled during active disease. Sequencing input: peripheral blood. CDR3 residues: CASSLGNSGGETGELFF. The CDR3 region has the DNA TGTGCCAGCAGCTTAGGGAATAGCGGGGGGGAGACCGGGGAGCTGTTTTTT.